What follows are 20 T cell receptor beta chains derived from one specimen sequenced in a study of early T cells in non-severe SARS-CoV-2 infection. TCRdb itself ran the 5' RACE reads through MiXCR, one entry per CDR3 protein. The table has some 82,000 distinct CDR3 sequences, around 5.6% seen once. The sample consisted of whole blood. These receptors came from an adult who was a healthcare worker with PCR-confirmed SARS-CoV-2 infection or an uninfected control (not recorded which).

This clonotype has a count of ten or more. The rearrangement links TRBV30 to TRBJ2-3; 10 bases line up with TRBD2. The CDR3 sequence is 14 residues long. J lost 2 bases, V lost 5 bases, and 4 bases had no gene match. Germline values: CDR1 GTSNPN, CDR2 SVGIG (reference sequence). CDR3 loop: CAWLAGAYTDTQYF. CDR3 bases: TGTGCCTGGCTAGCGGGGGCTTACACAGATACGCAGTATTTT.

This clonotype was detected only a few times. The chain recombines TRBV12-3 or TRBV12-4 with TRBJ2-7; no firm D call. This CDR3 has 12 residues. The V and J ends lost 6 bases and 7 bases respectively, with 13 bases between them. CDR3 nucleotide sequence: TGTGCCAGCAGCTCACCCACTTTGGAGCAGTACTTC. This encodes CASSSPTLEQYF.

This clonotype was picked up many times. DNA for the CDR3: TGTGCCAGTCGGGGCTTCTCCTACAATGAGCAGTTCTTC. As protein: CASRGFSYNEQFF. The V and J genes are TRBV7-2 and TRBJ2-1; the D call may be TRBD1 or TRBD2 (5 bases each). CDR1 SGHTA and CDR2 FQGNSA come from the germline V gene. V was cut by 9 bases and J by 0 bases, with 9 bases left in between. The CDR3 consists of 13 residues.

The rearrangement links TRBV5-6 to TRBJ1-5; D not certain. This CDR3 is 14 amino acids long. V lost 6 bases and J 2 bases, leaving 12 bases between the germline ends. In germline, CDR1 is SGHDT, CDR2 YYEEEE. The CDR3 DNA sequence: TGTGCCAGCAAGATTCCAAGGGGCAATCAGCCCCAGCATTTT. Translation gives CASKIPRGNQPQHF.

This clonotype appeared a few times. This chain links TRBV15 with TRBJ1-1; tentative D call: TRBD1 (5 bases). Germline-derived CDR1 and CDR2 are LNHNV and YYDKDF (reference sequence). The germline V and J ends were trimmed by 4 bases and 0 bases, with 18 bases remaining between them. This CDR3 has 17 residues. CDR3 amino acids: CATSIFHRDGLNTEAFF. In DNA, the CDR3 is TGTGCCACCAGCATTTTTCACCGGGACGGCTTGAACACTGAAGCTTTCTTT.

J is TRBJ1-5 and V is TRBV20-1; TRBD1 aligns across 7 bases. Germline V gene lookup returns CDR1 DFQATT and CDR2 SNEGSKA (reference sequence). The length of the CDR3 is 14 residues. J gave up 0 bases and V 6 bases, and 5 bases lay outside the gene matches. The CDR3 DNA is TGCAGTGCGACCGGGACAGATAGCAATCAGCCCCAGCATTTT. Its protein product is CSATGTDSNQPQHF.

This clonotype was picked up many times. V usage is TRBV7-9 and J usage is TRBJ1-2; 9 nucleotides align to TRBD1. Trimming at V came to 5 bases and at J to 2 bases, leaving 6 bases not matched to a gene. The CDR3 runs 15 residues. Germline lookup yields CDR1 SEHNR and CDR2 FQNEAQ (reference sequence). CDR3 amino acids: CASSLTDRGNYGYTF. CDR3 in DNA: TGTGCCAGCAGCCTAACGGACAGGGGAAACTATGGCTACACCTTC.

This clonotype was seen at least ten times. The genes are TRBV5-1 and TRBJ2-5; weak D call: TRBD2 (6 bases). The germline CDR1 and CDR2 sequences are SGHRS and YFSETQ. CDR3 length equals 13 residues. V gave up 4 bases and J gave up 4 bases, with 11 bases separating them. CDR3 sequence (DNA): TGCGCCAGCAGCACGGGAGCTGGAGAGACCCAGTACTTC. Translated: CASSTGAGETQYF.

This clonotype was recorded a few times. The chain employs TRBV6-2 or TRBV6-3 and TRBJ2-4; 8 bases map to TRBD2. This CDR3 spans 14 amino acids. V shed 3 bases, J shed 4 bases, and the junction held 2 bases outside the gene matches. Per the germline V gene, CDR1 is MNHEY and CDR2 is SVGEGT. CDR3 amino acids: CASSYSGEKNIQYF. The CDR3 coding sequence is TGTGCCAGCAGTTATAGCGGGGAAAAAAACATTCAGTACTTC.

This clonotype turned up a few times. The V call is TRBV11-2, the J call TRBJ2-4; 9 bases agree with TRBD1. Per germline, CDR1 SGHAT and CDR2 FQNNGV. V gave up 6 bases and J gave up 7 bases; unmatched junction bases: 4. This CDR3 spans 13 amino acids. DNA for the CDR3: TGTGCCAGCAGTTCCGGGACAGGGAACATTCAGTACTTC. This sequence encodes CASSSGTGNIQYF.

The table lists this clonotype with a few counts. The chain is built from TRBV7-2 and TRBJ2-5, with TRBD1 identical over 9 bases. Germline V lookup: CDR1 SGHTA, CDR2 FQGNSA. This CDR3 region has 14 residues. V shed 3 bases and J 4 bases; nucleotides not matched to a gene: 3. This CDR3 is CASSFDRGTETQYF. CDR3 DNA sequence: TGTGCCAGCAGCTTTGACAGGGGGACAGAGACCCAGTACTTC.

This rearrangement joins TRBV5-1 to TRBJ2-1; D is ambiguous. With 5 bases removed from V and 4 bases from J, the gap between germline ends came to 4 bases. CDR3 length: 11 amino acids. Germline lookup yields CDR1 SGHRS and CDR2 YFSETQ. CDR3 sequence reads: CASRVYNEQFF. Written as DNA, the CDR3 is TGCGCCAGCAGGGTTTACAATGAGCAGTTCTTC. Full variable domain (missing parts from reference TRBV5-1 and TRBJ2-1): KAGVTQTPRYLIKTRGQQVTLSCSPISGHRSVSWYQQTPGQGLQFLFEYFSETQRNKGNFPGRFSGRQFSNSRSEMNVSTLELGDSALYLCASRVYNEQFFGPGTRLTVL.

This clonotype has a handful of counts. The junction shows a germline mismatch at one end, possibly a read error. The rearrangement links TRBV7-2 to TRBJ1-1, with D hard to call. The CDR3 length is 11 residues. The germline V gene encodes CDR1 SGHTA and CDR2 FQGNSA. The CDR3 is CASSLAERALF. The CDR3 DNA follows: TGTGCCAGCAGCTTAGCGGAGCGGGCTCTCTTT.

In this sample, this clonotype turned up a few times. V gene TRBV7-7 combines with J gene TRBJ2-2; D call uncertain. Germline V gene lookup returns CDR1 SSHAT and CDR2 FNYEAQ (reference sequence). The CDR3 contains 15 residues. V was pared by 1 base and J by 5 bases, with 11 bases between. CDR3 coding DNA: TGTGCCAGCAGCTTAGGGGCCCTGGGGACCGGGGAGCTGTTTTTT. Translated: CASSLGALGTGELFF.

In this sample, this clonotype turned up many times. The J gene is TRBJ2-7, the V gene TRBV13; the D call may be TRBD1 or TRBD2 (5 bases each). Germline assignment: CDR1 PRHDT and CDR2 FYEKMQ (reference sequence). The CDR3 runs 15 residues. The ends were cut back, 3 bases at V and 2 bases at J, with 14 bases in the middle. As DNA, the CDR3 is TGTGCCAGCAGCTTGGACCCCGGGACGGCCTACGAGCAGTACTTC. Translating gives CASSLDPGTAYEQYF.

J is TRBJ2-1 and V is TRBV5-1, with D maybe TRBD2 (5 bases). The germline CDR1 and CDR2 sequences are SGHRS and YFSETQ. Trimming took off 3 bases at V and 8 bases at J, with 12 bases between the two ends. The CDR3 runs 13 residues. The CDR3 DNA follows: TGCGCCAGCAGCTCCATGGACTGGGATGAGCAGTTCTTC. Translated: CASSSMDWDEQFF.

This clonotype was detected many times. This chain joins TRBV7-8 and TRBJ2-3, with 15 bases lining up with TRBD2. Germline-derived CDR1 and CDR2 are SGHVS and FQNEAQ. The CDR3 has 19 residues. The V segment lost 5 bases and the J segment 2 bases; nucleotides outside the gene matches: 11. The CDR3 DNA reads TGTGCCAGCAGCCCGGCGGGGACTAGCGGGGGGCTCTACACAGATACGCAGTATTTT. It specifies CASSPAGTSGGLYTDTQYF. The whole variable domain, filled in from reference TRBV7-8 and TRBJ2-3, reads GAGVSQSPRYKVAKRGQDVALRCDPISGHVSLFWYQQALGQGPEFLTYFQNEAQLDKSGLPSDRFFAERPEGSVSTLKIQRTQQEDSAVYLCASSPAGTSGGLYTDTQYFGPGTRLTVL.

At least ten counts were recorded for this clonotype. Compared with germline, one end of the junction differs, possibly owing to a read error. The chain is built from TRBV6-5 and TRBJ1-6; tentatively, D is TRBD1 (6 bases). The germline V gene has CDR1 MNHEY and CDR2 SVGAGI. The CDR3 length is 15 residues. The CDR3 is CASRPGTTNNSPLHF. The DNA of the CDR3 is TGTGCCAGCAGGCCGGGGACAACGAATAATTCACCCCTCCATTTT.

This chain connects TRBV28 to TRBJ2-7; 7 bases map to TRBD2. V lost 4 bases, J lost 6 bases, and 12 bases stayed unmatched. This CDR3 has 15 amino acids. Germline-derived CDR1 and CDR2 are MDHEN and SYDVKM. The CDR3 loop is CASSSSLGGTCEQYF. CDR3 nucleotide sequence: TGTGCCAGCAGTTCCTCCTTGGGGGGGACCTGCGAGCAGTACTTC.

At least ten counts were recorded for this clonotype. The rearrangement joins TRBV18 to TRBJ1-4, with 8 bases identical to TRBD1. The CDR3 loop spans 11 amino acids. The V segment lost 5 bases and the J segment 12 bases; nucleotides outside the gene matches: 2. Germline lookup yields CDR1 KGHSH and CDR2 LQKENI. The chain's CDR3 is CASSTDRELFF. The CDR3 region has the DNA TGTGCCAGCTCAACGGACAGGGAACTGTTTTTT.